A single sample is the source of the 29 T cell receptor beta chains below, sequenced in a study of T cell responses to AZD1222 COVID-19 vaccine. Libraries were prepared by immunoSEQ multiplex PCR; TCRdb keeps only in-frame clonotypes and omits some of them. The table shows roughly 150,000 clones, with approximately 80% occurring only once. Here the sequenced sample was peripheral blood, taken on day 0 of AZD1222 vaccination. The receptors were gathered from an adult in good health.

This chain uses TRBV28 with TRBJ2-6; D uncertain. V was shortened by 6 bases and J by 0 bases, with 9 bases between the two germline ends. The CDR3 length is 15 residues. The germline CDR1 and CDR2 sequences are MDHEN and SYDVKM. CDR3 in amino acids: CASSPILSGANVLTF. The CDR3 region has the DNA TGTGCCAGCAGCCCCATCCTCTCTGGGGCCAACGTCCTGACTTTC.

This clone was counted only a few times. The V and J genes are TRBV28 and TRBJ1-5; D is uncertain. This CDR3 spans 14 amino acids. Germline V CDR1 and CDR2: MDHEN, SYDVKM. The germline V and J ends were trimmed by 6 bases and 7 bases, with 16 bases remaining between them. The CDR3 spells CASRTRHPGQPQHF. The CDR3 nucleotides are TGTGCCAGCAGAACCAGACATCCCGGGCAGCCCCAGCATTTT.

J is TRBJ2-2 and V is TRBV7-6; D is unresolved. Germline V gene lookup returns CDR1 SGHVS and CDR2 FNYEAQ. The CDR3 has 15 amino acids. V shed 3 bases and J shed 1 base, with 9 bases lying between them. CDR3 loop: CASSFRTGNTGELFF. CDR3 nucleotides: TGTGCCAGCAGCTTTAGGACGGGGAACACCGGGGAGCTGTTTTTT.

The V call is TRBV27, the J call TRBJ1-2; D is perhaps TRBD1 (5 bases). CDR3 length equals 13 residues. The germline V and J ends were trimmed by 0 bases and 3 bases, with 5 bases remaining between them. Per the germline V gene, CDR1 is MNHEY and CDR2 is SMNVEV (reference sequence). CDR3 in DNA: TGTGCCAGCAGTTTATCGGGGGACTATGGCTACACCTTC. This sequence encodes CASSLSGDYGYTF.

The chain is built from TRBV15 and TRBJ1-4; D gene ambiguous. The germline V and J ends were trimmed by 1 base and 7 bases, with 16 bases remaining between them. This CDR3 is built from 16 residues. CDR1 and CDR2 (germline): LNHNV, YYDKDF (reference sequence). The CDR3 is CATSRAVEGRSEKLFF. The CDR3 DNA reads TGTGCCACCAGCAGAGCCGTGGAGGGTAGGAGTGAAAAACTGTTTTTT.

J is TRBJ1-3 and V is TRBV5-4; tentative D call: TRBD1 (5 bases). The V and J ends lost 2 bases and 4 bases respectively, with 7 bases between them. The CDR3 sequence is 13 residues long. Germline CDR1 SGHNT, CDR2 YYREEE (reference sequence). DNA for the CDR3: TGTGCCAGCAGCTTTGGGGGAGGAAACACCATATATTTT. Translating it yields CASSFGGGNTIYF.

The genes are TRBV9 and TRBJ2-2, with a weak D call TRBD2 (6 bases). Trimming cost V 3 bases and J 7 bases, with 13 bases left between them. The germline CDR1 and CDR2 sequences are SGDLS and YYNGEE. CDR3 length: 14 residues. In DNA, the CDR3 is TGTGCCAGCAGCGCCCTGGCGGGGTACGGGGAGCTGTTTTTT. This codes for CASSALAGYGELFF.

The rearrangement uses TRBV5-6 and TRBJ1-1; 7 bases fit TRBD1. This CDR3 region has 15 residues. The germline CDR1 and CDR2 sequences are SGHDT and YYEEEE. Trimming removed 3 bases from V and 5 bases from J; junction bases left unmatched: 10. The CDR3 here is CASSWDTGAGTEAFF. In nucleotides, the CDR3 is TGTGCCAGCAGCTGGGACACAGGGGCCGGGACTGAAGCTTTCTTT.

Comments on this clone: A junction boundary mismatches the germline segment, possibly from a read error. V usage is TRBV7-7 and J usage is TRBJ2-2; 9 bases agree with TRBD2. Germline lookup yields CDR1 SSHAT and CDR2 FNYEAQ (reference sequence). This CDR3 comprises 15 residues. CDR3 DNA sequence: TGTGCTAGCAGCCAACTAGCGGGCGGCACCGGGGAGCTGTTTTTT. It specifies CASSQLAGGTGELFF.

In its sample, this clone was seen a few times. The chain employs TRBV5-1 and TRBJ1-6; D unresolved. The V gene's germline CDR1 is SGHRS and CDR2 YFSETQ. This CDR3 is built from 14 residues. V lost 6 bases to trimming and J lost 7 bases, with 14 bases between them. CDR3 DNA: TGCGCCAGCAAAGTTCAGGAGCAAAATTCACCCCTCCACTTT. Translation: CASKVQEQNSPLHF.

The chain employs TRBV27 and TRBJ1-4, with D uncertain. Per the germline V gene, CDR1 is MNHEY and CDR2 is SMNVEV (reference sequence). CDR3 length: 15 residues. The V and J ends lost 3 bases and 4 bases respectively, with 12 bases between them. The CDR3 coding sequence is TGTGCCAGCAGTTTGGGCCAGACCTATAATGAAAAACTGTTTTTT. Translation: CASSLGQTYNEKLFF.

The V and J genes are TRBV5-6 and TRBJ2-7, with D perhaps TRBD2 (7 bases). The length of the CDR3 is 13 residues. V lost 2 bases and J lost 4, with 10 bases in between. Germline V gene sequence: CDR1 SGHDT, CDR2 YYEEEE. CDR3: CASSFGGLYEQYF. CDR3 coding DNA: TGTGCCAGCAGCTTCGGGGGGCTTTACGAGCAGTACTTC. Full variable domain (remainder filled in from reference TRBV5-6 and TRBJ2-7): DAGVTQSPTHLIKTRGQQVTLRCSPKSGHDTVSWYQQALGQGPQFIFQYYEEEERQRGNFPDRFSGHQFPNYSSELNVNALLLGDSALYLCASSFGGLYEQYFGPGTRLTVT.

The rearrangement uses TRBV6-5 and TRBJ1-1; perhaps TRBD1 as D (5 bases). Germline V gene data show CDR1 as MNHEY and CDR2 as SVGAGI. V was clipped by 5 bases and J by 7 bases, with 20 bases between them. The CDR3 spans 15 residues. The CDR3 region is CASSPDSWSSVEAFF. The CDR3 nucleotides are TGTGCCAGCAGTCCCGACAGTTGGAGTAGTGTTGAAGCTTTCTTT.

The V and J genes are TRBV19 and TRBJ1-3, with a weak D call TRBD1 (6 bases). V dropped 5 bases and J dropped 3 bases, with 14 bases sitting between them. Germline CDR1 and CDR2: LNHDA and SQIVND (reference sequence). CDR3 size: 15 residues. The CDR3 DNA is TGTGCCAGTAGTTATATGGGGGCGCATGGAAACACCATATATTTT. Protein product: CASSYMGAHGNTIYF.

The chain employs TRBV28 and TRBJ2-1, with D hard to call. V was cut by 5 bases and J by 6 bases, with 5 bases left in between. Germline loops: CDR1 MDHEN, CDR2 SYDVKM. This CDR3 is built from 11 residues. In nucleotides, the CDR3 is TGTGCCAGCAGTCAACCCAATGAGCAGTTCTTC. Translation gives CASSQPNEQFF. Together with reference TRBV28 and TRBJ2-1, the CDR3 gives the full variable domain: DVKVTQSSRYLVKRTGEKVFLECVQDMDHENMFWYRQDPGLGLRLIYFSYDVKMKEKGDIPEGYSVSREKKERFSLILESASTNQTSMYLCASSQPNEQFFGPGTRLTVL.

CDR3 sequence: CAISESGAPTDTQYF. The CDR3 DNA sequence: TGTGCCATCAGTGAGTCGGGAGCCCCCACAGATACGCAGTATTTT. This chain links TRBV10-3 with TRBJ2-3; possible D gene TRBD2, 5 bases. Germline V gives CDR1 ENHRY, CDR2 SYGVKD. The V end lost 0 bases, the J end lost 2 bases, and 9 bases lay between the germline ends. The CDR3 sequence is 15 residues long.

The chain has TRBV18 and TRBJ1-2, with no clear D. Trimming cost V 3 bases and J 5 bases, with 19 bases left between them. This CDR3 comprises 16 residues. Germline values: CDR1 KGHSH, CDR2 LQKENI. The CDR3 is CASSPSGGKGIYGYTF. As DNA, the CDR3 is TGTGCCAGCTCACCCTCTGGAGGGAAAGGAATATATGGCTACACCTTC.

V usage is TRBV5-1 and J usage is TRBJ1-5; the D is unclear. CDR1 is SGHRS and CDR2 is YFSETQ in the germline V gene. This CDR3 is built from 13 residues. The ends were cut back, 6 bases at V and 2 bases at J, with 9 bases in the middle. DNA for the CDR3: TGCGCCAGCAAAATGTATGGCAATCAGCCCCAGCATTTT. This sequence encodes CASKMYGNQPQHF.

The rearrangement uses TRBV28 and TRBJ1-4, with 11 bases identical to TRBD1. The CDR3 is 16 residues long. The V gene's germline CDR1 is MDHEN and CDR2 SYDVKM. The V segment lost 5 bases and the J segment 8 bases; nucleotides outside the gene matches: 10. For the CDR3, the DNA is TGTGCCAGCAGTCCCGTCGGACAGGGGGCCGAAGAAAAACTGTTTTTT. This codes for CASSPVGQGAEEKLFF.

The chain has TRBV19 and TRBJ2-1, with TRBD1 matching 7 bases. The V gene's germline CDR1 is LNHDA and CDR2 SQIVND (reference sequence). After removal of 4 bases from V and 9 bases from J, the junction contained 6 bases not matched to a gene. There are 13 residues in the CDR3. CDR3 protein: CASSRDRVGEQFF. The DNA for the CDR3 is TGTGCCAGTAGTAGAGACAGGGTCGGTGAGCAGTTCTTC.

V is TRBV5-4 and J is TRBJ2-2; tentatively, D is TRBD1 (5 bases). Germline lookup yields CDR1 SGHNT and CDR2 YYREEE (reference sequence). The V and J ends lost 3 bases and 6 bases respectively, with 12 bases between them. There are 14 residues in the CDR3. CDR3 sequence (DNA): TGTGCCAGCAGCTCCGTGGGGCCCGCCGGGGAGCTGTTTTTT. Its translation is CASSSVGPAGELFF.

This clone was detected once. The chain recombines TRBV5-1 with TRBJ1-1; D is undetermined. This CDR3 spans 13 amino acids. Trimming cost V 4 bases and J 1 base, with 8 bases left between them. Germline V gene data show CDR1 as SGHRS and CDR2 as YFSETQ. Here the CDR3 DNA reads TGCGCCAGCAGCCTACCGAAGAACACTGAAGCTTTCTTT. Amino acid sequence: CASSLPKNTEAFF.

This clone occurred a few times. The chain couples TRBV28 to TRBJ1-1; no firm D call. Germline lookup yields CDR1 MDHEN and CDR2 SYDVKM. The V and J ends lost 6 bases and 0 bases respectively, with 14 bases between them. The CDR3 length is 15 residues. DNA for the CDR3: TGTGCCAGCAGCCCCGGGCAGATCATGAACACTGAAGCTTTCTTT. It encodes CASSPGQIMNTEAFF.

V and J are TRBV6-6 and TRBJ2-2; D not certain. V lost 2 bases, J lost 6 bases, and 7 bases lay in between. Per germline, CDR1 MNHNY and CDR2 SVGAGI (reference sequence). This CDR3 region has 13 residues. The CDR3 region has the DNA TGTGCCAGCAGTTACAAAGAGGCCGGGGAGCTGTTTTTT. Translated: CASSYKEAGELFF.

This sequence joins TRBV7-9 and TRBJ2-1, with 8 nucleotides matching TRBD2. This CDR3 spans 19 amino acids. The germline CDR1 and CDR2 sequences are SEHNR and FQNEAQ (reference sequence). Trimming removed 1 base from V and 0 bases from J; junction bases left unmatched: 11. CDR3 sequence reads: CASSLVATSGRSSYNEQFF. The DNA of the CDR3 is TGTGCCAGCAGCTTAGTTGCTACTAGCGGACGGAGCTCCTACAATGAGCAGTTCTTC.

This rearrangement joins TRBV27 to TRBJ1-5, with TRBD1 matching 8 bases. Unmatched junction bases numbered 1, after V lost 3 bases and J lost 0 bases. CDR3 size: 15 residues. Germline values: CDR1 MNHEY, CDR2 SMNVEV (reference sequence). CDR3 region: CASSLDRVSNQPQHF. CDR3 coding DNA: TGTGCCAGCAGTTTGGACAGGGTTAGCAATCAGCCCCAGCATTTT.

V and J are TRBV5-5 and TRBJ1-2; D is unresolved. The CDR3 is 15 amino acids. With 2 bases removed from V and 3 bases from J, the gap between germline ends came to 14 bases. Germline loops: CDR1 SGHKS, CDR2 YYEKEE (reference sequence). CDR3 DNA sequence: TGTGCCAGCAGCTTAAGGGTACGTTCTGACTATGGCTACACCTTC. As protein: CASSLRVRSDYGYTF. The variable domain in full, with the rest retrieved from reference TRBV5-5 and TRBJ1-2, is DAGVTQSPTHLIKTRGQQVTLRCSPISGHKSVSWYQQVLGQGPQFIFQYYEKEERGRGNFPDRFSARQFPNYSSELNVNALLLGDSALYLCASSLRVRSDYGYTFGSGTRLTVV.

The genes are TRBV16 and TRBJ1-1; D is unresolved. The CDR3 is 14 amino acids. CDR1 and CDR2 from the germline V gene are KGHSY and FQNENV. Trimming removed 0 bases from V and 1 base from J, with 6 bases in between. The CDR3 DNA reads TGTGCCAGCAGCCAATCACGCGCGAACACTGAAGCTTTCTTT. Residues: CASSQSRANTEAFF.

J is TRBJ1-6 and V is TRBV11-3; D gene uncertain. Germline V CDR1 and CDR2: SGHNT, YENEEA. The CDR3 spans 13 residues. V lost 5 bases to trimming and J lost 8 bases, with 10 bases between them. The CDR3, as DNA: TGTGCCAGCAGCCTCCAGTCGGATTCACCCCTCCACTTT. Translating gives CASSLQSDSPLHF.